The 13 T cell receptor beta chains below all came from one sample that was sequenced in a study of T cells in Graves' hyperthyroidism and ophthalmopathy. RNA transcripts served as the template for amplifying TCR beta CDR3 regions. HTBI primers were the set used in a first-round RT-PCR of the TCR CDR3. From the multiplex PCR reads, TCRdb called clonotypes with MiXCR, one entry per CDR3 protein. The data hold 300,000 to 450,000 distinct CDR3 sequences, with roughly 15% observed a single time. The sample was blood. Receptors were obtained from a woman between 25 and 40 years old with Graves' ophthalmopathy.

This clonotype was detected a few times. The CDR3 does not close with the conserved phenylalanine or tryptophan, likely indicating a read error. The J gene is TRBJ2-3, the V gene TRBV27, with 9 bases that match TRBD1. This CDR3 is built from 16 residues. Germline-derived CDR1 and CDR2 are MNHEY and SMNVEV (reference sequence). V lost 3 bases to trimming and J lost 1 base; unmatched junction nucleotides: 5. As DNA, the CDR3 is TGTGCCAGCAGTTTCCTCCGGACAGGGGGCACAGATACGCAGTATTCT. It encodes CASSFLRTGGTDTQYS.

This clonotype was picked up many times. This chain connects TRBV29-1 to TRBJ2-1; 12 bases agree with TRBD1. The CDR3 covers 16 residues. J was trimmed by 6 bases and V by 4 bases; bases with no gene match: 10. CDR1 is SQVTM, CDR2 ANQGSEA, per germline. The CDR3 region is CSVVVAGDRGRNEQFF. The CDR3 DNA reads TGCAGCGTTGTTGTCGCGGGGGACAGGGGGCGCAATGAGCAGTTCTTC.

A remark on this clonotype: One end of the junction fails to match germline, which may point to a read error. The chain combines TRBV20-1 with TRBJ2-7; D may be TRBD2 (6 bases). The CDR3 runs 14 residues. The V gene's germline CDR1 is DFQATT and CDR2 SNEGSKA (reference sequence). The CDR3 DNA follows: TGCAGTGCTCGTCCTGCGGGGTCATACTACGAGCAATACTTC. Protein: CSARPAGSYYEQYF.

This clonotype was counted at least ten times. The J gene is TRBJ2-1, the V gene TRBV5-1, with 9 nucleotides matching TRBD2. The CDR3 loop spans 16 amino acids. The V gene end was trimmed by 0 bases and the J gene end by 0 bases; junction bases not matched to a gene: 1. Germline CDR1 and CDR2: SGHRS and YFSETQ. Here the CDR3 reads CASSLARGGSYNEQFF. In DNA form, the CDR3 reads TGCGCCAGCAGCTTGGCGCGGGGGGGCTCCTACAATGAGCAGTTCTTC.

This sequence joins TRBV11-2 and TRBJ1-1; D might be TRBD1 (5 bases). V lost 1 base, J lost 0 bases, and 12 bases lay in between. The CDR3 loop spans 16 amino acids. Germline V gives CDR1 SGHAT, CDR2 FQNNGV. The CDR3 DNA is TGTGCCAGCAGCTTAGCCCCCGACAGCATGAACACTGAAGCTTTCTTT. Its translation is CASSLAPDSMNTEAFF.

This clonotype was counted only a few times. CDR3 residues: CASSQDLAGQIQETQYF. The CDR3 DNA reads as TGCGCCAGCAGCCAAGATTTAGCGGGGCAAATCCAAGAGACCCAGTACTTC. The chain recombines TRBV4-1 with TRBJ2-5, with 8 bases identical to TRBD2. The length of the CDR3 is 17 residues. In germline, CDR1 is MGHRA, CDR2 YSYEKL. V lost 0 bases and J lost 1; bases outside the gene matches: 7.

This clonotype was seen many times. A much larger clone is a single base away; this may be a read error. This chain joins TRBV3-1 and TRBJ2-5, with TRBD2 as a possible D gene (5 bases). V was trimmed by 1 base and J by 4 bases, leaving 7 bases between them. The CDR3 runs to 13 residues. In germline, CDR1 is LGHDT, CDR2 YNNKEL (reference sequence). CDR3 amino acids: CASSQGRGETQYF. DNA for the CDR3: TGTGCCAGCAGCCAAGGACGGGGAGAGACCCAGTACTTC.

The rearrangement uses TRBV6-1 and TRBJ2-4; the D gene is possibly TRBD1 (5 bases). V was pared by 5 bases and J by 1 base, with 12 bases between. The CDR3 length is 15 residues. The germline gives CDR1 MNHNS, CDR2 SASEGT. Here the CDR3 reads CASSSQGRAKNIQYF. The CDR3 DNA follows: TGTGCCAGCAGTTCCCAGGGTAGGGCCAAAAACATTCAGTACTTC.

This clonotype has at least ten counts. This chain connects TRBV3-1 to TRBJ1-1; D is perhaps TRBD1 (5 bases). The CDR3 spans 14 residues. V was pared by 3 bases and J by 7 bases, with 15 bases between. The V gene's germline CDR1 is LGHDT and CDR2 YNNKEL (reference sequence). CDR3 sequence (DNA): TGTGCCAGCAGCCATAGTGATGGGGCTGGTGAAGCTTTCTTT. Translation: CASSHSDGAGEAFF. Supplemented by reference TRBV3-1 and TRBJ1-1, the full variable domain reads DTAVSQTPKYLVTQMGNDKSIKCEQNLGHDTMYWYKQDSKKFLKIMFSYNNKELIINETVPNRFSPKSPDKAHLNLHINSLELGDSAVYFCASSHSDGAGEAFFGQGTRLTVV.

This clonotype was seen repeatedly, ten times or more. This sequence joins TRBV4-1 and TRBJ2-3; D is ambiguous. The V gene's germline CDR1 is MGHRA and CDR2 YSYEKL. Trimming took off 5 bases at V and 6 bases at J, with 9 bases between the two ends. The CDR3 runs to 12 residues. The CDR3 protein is CASSVSRDTQYF. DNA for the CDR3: TGCGCCAGCAGCGTATCCAGGGATACGCAGTATTTT.

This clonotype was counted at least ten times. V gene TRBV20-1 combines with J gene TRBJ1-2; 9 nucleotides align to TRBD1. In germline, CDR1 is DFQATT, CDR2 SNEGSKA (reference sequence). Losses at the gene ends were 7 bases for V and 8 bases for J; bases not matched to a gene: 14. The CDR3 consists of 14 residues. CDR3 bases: TGCAGTGGTCCCGGGACAGGGCCATCGGGGGGCTACACCTTC. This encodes CSGPGTGPSGGYTF.

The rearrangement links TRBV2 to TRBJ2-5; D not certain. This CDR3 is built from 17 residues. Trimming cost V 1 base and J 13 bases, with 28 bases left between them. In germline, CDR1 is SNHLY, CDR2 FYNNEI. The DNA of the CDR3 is TGTGCCAGCAGTGAAGAGCCTATGGACGGGCCCCCCCACCCCCCGTACTTC. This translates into CASSEEPMDGPPHPPYF.

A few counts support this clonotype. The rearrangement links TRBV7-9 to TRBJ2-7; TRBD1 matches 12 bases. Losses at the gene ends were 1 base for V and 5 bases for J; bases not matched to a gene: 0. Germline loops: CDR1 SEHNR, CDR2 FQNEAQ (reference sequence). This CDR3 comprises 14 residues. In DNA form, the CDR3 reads TGTGCCAGCAGCTTAGGGGACAGGGGGCACGAGCAGTACTTC. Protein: CASSLGDRGHEQYF.